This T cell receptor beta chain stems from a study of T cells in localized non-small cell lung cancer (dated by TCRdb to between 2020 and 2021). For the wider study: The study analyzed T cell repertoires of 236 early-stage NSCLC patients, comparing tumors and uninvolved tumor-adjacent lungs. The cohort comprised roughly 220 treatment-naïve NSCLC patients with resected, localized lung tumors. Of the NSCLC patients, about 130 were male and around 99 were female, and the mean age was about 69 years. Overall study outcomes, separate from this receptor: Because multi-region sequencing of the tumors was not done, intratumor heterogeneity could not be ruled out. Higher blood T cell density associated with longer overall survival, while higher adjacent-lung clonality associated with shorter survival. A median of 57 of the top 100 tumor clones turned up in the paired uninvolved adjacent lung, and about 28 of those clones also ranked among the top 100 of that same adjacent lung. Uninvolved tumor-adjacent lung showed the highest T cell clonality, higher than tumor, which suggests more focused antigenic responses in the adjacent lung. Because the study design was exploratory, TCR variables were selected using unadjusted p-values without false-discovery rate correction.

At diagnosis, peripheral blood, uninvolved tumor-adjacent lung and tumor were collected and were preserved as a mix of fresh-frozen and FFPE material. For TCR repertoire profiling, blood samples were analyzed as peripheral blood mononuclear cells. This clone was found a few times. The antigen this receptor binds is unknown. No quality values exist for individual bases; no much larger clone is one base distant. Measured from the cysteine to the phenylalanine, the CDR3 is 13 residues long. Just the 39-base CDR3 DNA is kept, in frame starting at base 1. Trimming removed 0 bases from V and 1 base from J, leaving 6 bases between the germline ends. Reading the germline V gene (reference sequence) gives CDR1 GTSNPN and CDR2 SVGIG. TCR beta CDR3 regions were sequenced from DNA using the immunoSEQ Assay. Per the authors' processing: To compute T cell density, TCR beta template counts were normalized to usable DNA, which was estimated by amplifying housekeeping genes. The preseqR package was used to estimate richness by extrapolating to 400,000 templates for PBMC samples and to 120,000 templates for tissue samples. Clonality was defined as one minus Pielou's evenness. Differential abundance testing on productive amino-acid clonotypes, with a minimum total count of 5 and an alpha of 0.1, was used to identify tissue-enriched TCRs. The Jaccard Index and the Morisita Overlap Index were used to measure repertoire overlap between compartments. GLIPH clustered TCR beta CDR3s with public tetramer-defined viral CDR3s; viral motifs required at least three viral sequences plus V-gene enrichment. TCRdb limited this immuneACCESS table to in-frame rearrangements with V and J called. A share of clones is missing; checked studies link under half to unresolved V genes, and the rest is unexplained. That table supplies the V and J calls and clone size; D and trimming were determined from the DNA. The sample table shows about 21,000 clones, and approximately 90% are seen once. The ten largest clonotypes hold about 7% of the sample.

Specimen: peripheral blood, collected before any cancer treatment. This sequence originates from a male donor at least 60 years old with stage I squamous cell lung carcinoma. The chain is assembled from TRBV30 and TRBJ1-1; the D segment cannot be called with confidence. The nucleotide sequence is TGTGCCTGGAGTGTACGGGCGAACACTGAAGCTTTCTTT. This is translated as CAWSVRANTEAFF.